Given below is one TCR beta chain in context. Its target antigen remains unknown. No base quality values were provided; no much bigger clone lies one nucleotide off. The data stem from a study of control samples from healthy donors and cancer patients (dated by TCRdb to the early 2020s). Preparation of the library involved the immunoSEQ multiplex PCR assay. The immuneACCESS repertoire file appears here via TCRdb, limited to in-frame rearrangements. These files lack a portion of the clones; in checked studies, under half of the deficit traces to unresolved V genes, and the cause of the others is not known. This sample is represented by 95,000 to 150,000 clones; just under 90% of them were singletons. The ten largest clones capture over 10% of the sample. The CDR3 goes from the cysteine to the phenylalanine over 16 residues. Only CDR3 DNA is held: 48 bases, read in frame from base 1. Between the V and J ends, shortened by 1 base and 7 bases respectively, the junction contains 21 bases. As encoded in the germline V gene (reference sequence), CDR1 is SGHKS while CDR2 is YYEKEE.

The rearranged chain carries TRBV5-5 and TRBJ2-7; the D gene is possibly TRBD1, with 6 bases matching. The sequenced material came from blood. The receptor was isolated from a man aged 25-45 years in good health. The CDR3 loop reads CASSLSRDTDRREQYF. The nucleotide sequence is given as TGTGCCAGCAGCTTGAGCCGGGACACCGACCGTCGGGAGCAGTACTTC.